This TCR beta chain was obtained from a study of blood T cell repertoires in COVID-19. The wider study: COVID-19 samples from acute and convalescent phases originated in the United States, Italy and Spain. T cells, B-cell-depleted T cells, or PBMCs supplied cDNA or gDNA.

In the authors' methods: Amplified reference gene primers provided the basis for estimating nucleated cell counts. The protocol was immunoSEQ multiplex PCR, while the TCRdb copy is restricted to in-frame clones and leaves out a portion. That table furnishes V, J and clone size, whereas the DNA furnished D and trimming. The sample yields some 57,000 clones, about nine tenths seen once. This CDR3 has 16 residues. Germline CDR1 MNHEY, CDR2 SVGAGI. V gave up 2 bases and J gave up 5 bases, with 15 bases separating them. This clone appeared a few times. The chain is built from TRBV6-5 and TRBJ1-4; TRBD1 is a possible D gene (5 bases). This sequence originates from a man aged 55-75 years with acute or convalescent COVID-19. The sequenced sample was peripheral blood. CDR3 amino acids: CASSYRGWGRNEKLFF. Here the CDR3 DNA reads TGTGCCAGCAGTTACCGGGGGTGGGGGAGGAATGAAAAACTGTTTTTT.